This T cell receptor beta chain derives from a study of pediatric ulcerative colitis. Each sample received Survey-level depth of up to 500,000 reads. The protocol was immunoSEQ multiplex PCR, while the TCRdb copy is restricted to in-frame clones and leaves out a portion. This table holds around 64,000 clones, 85% to 90% found once. Remarks on this clone: Its specificity is unknown.

The CDR3 is 13 amino acids. CDR1 and CDR2 (germline): MNHNY, SVGAGI (reference sequence). V gave up 6 bases and J gave up 0 bases, with 5 bases separating them. The study, taken as a whole, reports: Blood-rectal clonal overlap within each person was significantly higher in ulcerative colitis patients than controls. Two rectal clonotypes were found only in ulcerative colitis patients, all of them. Acute severe colitis showed lower rectal diversity from clonal expansions.

Sequencing was performed on blood. The receptor was derived from a boy younger than 18 with severe ulcerative colitis. The V and J genes are TRBV6-6 and TRBJ2-2; no definite D call. This chain's CDR3 is CASRDANTGELFF. The CDR3 bases are TGTGCCAGCAGAGACGCGAACACCGGGGAGCTGTTTTTT.